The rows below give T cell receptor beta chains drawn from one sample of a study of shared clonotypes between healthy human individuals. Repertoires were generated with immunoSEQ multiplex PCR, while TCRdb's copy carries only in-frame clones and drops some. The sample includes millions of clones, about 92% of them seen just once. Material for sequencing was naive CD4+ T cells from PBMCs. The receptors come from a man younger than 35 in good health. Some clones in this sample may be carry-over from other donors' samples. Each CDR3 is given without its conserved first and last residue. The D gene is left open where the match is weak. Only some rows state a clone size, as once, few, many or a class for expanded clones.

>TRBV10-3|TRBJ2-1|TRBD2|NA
AISRLAGGLNEQF
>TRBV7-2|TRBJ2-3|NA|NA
ASSLVRISDTQY
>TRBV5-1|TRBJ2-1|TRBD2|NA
ASSLGLLASGRGKQF
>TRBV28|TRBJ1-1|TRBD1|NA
ASTLGGRGPTEAF
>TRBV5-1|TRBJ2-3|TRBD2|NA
ASSPTTSGRAPDTQY
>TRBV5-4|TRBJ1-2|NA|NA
ASSLSGQEGYT
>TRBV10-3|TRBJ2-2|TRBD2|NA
AISELAERTGELF
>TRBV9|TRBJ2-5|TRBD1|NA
ASSVATEGGGQETQY
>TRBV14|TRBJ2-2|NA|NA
ASSRSYGTPTYTGELF
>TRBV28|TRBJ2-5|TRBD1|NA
ASRPRGQGVETQY
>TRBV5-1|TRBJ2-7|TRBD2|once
ASSLDLAGVYEQY
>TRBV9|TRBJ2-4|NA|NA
ASSPEDRITQY
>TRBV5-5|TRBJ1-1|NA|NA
ASSDRRALGVEAF
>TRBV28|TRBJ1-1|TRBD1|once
ASSEAGTGNTEAF
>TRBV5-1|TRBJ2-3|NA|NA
ASSTRVHGDTQY
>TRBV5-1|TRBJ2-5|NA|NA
ASSPSRVGETQY
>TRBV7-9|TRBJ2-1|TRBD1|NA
ASSLGGTGYNEQF
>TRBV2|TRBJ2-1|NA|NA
ASSGGGTPYIEQF
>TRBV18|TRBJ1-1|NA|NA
ASSPGQNTEAF
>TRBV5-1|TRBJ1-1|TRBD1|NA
ASSSRQGGNTEAF
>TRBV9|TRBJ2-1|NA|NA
ASSVLGGYYNEQF
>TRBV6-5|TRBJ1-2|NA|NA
ASSYSPGGGYT
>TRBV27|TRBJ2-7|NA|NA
ASTSSVVGPYEQY
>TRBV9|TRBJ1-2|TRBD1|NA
ASSPAQGAYYGYT
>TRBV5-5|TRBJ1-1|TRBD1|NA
ASSLGQGAHTGAF
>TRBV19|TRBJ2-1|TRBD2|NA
ASSIERERNEQF
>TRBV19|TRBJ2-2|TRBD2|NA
AGRTSDNTGELF
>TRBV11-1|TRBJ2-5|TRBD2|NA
ASRGGLAGPQETQY
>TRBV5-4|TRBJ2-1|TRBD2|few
ASSLPSGSYNEQF
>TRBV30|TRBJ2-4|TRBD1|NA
AWSVEGATLAKNIQY
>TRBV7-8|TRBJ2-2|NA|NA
ASSPRPAKAGELF
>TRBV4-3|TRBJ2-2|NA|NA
ASSPLKGDTGELF
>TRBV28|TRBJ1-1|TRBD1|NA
ASRGGVVGQTEAF
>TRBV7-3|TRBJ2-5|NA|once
ASSLEREETQY
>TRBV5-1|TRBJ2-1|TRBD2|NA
ASSLFLAGNNEQF